A single sample gave rise to the 27 T cell receptor beta chains below, sequenced in a study of T-cell reconstitution after alpha-beta-depleted transplantation in children. The library targeted TCRbeta and was prepared with unique molecular identifiers. TCRdb independently ran MiXCR on the PCR reads; one entry per CDR3 protein. The data show about 640,000 distinct CDR3 sequences, with roughly 15% seen just once and 0.8% to 1.1% held by the top ten. The starting material was PBMCs from the stem cell graft donor, obtained from the stem cell graft. These receptors originate from a human donor who donated a stem cell graft to a child with acute myeloid leukemia.

This clonotype was picked up many times. The V gene is TRBV27, the J gene TRBJ2-7, with D possibly TRBD2 on 5 matching bases. From germline, CDR1 is MNHEY and CDR2 SMNVEV (reference sequence). This CDR3 spans 13 amino acids. V lost 3 bases and J 3 bases, leaving 9 bases between the germline ends. The CDR3 reads CASSFSGGYEQYF. The CDR3 DNA reads as TGTGCCAGCAGTTTTAGTGGAGGCTACGAGCAGTACTTC.

The V gene is TRBV5-1, the J gene TRBJ1-2; D unresolved. Trimming stripped 0 bases from V and 4 bases from J, with 10 bases between. CDR1 and CDR2 from the germline V gene are SGHRS and YFSETQ. This CDR3 has 14 amino acids. CDR3 residues: CASSLDTAGYGYTF. The CDR3 DNA reads as TGCGCCAGCAGCTTGGATACAGCGGGCTATGGCTACACCTTC.

The V and J genes are TRBV20-1 and TRBJ1-1; D gene unclear. The germline CDR1 and CDR2 sequences are DFQATT and SNEGSKA (reference sequence). The CDR3 consists of 13 residues. For the CDR3, the DNA is TGCAGCCGGGGAAGATCGGTTAACACTGAAGCTTTCTTT. It yields the protein CSRGRSVNTEAFF.

At least ten counts were recorded for this clonotype. The J gene is TRBJ1-5, the V gene TRBV15; D ambiguous. Deletions cut 6 bases from V and 7 bases from J, with 13 bases between. Germline-derived CDR1 and CDR2 are LNHNV and YYDKDF (reference sequence). The CDR3 is made up of 13 amino acids. CDR3 loop: CATRSVGLQPQHF. The CDR3 DNA reads TGTGCCACCAGGAGCGTAGGATTACAGCCCCAGCATTTT.

A remark on this clonotype: Being one base from a much bigger clone, this may be a read error. J is TRBJ2-7 and V is TRBV5-6; TRBD1 matches 7 bases. The CDR3 sequence is 16 residues long. Germline assignment: CDR1 SGHDT and CDR2 YYEEEE. V was clipped by 2 bases and J by 6 bases; unmatched bases: 14. The CDR3 DNA sequence: TGTGCCAGCAGCTTCGAACAGGGGCGGATCAACTTCGAGCAGTACTTC. Translation: CASSFEQGRINFEQYF.

A few counts support this clonotype. This chain joins TRBV20-1 and TRBJ2-4; D might be TRBD1 (5 bases). There are 14 residues in the CDR3. Germline loops: CDR1 DFQATT, CDR2 SNEGSKA (reference sequence). Trimming took 6 bases from V and 1 from J, leaving 13 bases between them. For the CDR3, the DNA is TGCAGTGCACTAACAGGATCCGCCAAAAACATTCAGTACTTC. Protein sequence: CSALTGSAKNIQYF.

V gene TRBV20-1 combines with J gene TRBJ1-4; possible D gene TRBD1, 6 bases. V lost 6 bases to trimming and J lost 6 bases, with 20 bases between them. Germline CDR1 and CDR2: DFQATT and SNEGSKA (reference sequence). CDR3 length equals 15 residues. The CDR3 loop reads CSAVDRTDYHEKLFF. The CDR3 DNA sequence: TGCAGTGCCGTAGATCGGACAGACTATCATGAAAAACTGTTTTTT.

Many counts were recorded for this clonotype. The chain combines TRBV6-5 with TRBJ2-1; D is unresolved. Germline values: CDR1 MNHEY, CDR2 SVGAGI. V lost 7 bases and J 10 bases, leaving 11 bases between the germline ends. The CDR3 is 11 amino acids. CDR3 nucleotide sequence: TGTGCCAGCACGGCACAGCGCGAGCAGTTCTTC. Translation: CASTAQREQFF.

This clonotype was seen many times. V usage is TRBV9 and J usage is TRBJ1-6; 9 nucleotides line up with TRBD1. After removal of 4 bases from V and 9 bases from J, the junction contained 8 bases not matched to a gene. Germline-derived CDR1 and CDR2 are SGDLS and YYNGEE. This CDR3 is 15 amino acids long. The CDR3, as DNA: TGTGCCAGCAGCTCAGGGGACAGGGCTAGTTCACCCCTCCACTTT. It codes for CASSSGDRASSPLHF.

This clonotype appeared once. The rearrangement links TRBV5-5 to TRBJ2-7; weak D call: TRBD2 (7 bases). CDR1 SGHKS and CDR2 YYEKEE come from the germline V gene (reference sequence). Trimming shortened V by 0 bases and J by 4 bases, and 17 bases separated the two germline ends. The CDR3 has 16 residues. The CDR3 spells CASSLDLGGRRYEQYF. The CDR3 nucleotides are TGTGCCAGCAGCTTGGACCTCGGGGGGCGTCGTTACGAGCAGTACTTC.

The chain is built from TRBV27 and TRBJ1-6; D is unresolved. Germline V gives CDR1 MNHEY, CDR2 SMNVEV (reference sequence). The CDR3 has 13 residues. V lost 8 bases and J lost 4, with 9 bases in between. The CDR3 loop is CASVGKYNSPLHF. The CDR3 nucleotides read TGTGCCAGCGTGGGGAAGTATAATTCACCCCTCCACTTT.

This clonotype was seen ten or more times. The CDR3 protein is CASSPGTSGGGTDTQYF. CDR3 nucleotide sequence: TGTGCCAGCAGCCCCGGGACTAGCGGGGGCGGCACAGATACGCAGTATTTT. The chain is built from TRBV7-8 and TRBJ2-3; 14 positions agree with TRBD2. The CDR3 has 17 residues. V lost 5 bases, J lost 1 base, and 5 bases stayed unmatched. Germline V gene lookup returns CDR1 SGHVS and CDR2 FQNEAQ.

The chain is built from TRBV5-1 and TRBJ2-4, with TRBD1 matching 11 bases. CDR1 and CDR2 (germline): SGHRS, YFSETQ. This CDR3 spans 15 amino acids. V trimming: 3 bases; J trimming: 5 bases; junction bases outside the gene matches: 4. Written as DNA, the CDR3 is TGCGCCAGCAGCTGGACGGGACAGGGGGAAAACATTCAGTACTTC. Its translation: CASSWTGQGENIQYF.

This clonotype came up many times. This chain uses TRBV12-3 or TRBV12-4 with TRBJ1-5; maybe TRBD1 (6 bases). The CDR3 is 15 residues long. V was trimmed by 6 bases and J by 2 bases, leaving 14 bases between them. CDR3 residues: CASRERGVGNQPQHF. The CDR3 DNA sequence: TGTGCCAGCAGGGAGAGGGGGGTCGGCAATCAGCCCCAGCATTTT.

This chain uses TRBV30 with TRBJ2-7; tentatively, D is TRBD1 (6 bases). V was trimmed by 4 bases and J by 1 base, leaving 8 bases between them. From germline, CDR1 is GTSNPN and CDR2 SVGIG (reference sequence). CDR3 size: 12 residues. The CDR3 protein is CAWTQGSYEQYF. As DNA, the CDR3 is TGTGCCTGGACCCAGGGGTCCTACGAGCAGTACTTC.

In this sample, this clonotype turned up many times. CDR3 nucleotide sequence: TGCAGTGCCCGCAGACAGGGGGCGGGCGAAAAACTGTTTTTT. This codes for CSARRQGAGEKLFF. The chain links TRBV20-1 to TRBJ1-4; 10 nucleotides align to TRBD1. This CDR3 region has 14 residues. Germline V gene lookup returns CDR1 DFQATT and CDR2 SNEGSKA (reference sequence). Trimming cost V 6 bases and J 8 bases; bases outside gene matches: 9.

This clonotype occurred many times. This rearrangement joins TRBV9 to TRBJ2-5; 7 positions match TRBD2. Germline V CDR1 and CDR2: SGDLS, YYNGEE. The CDR3 spans 14 residues. Trimming cost V 3 bases and J 4 bases; bases outside gene matches: 6. The CDR3 sequence is CASSALGGSETQYF. In DNA, the CDR3 is TGTGCCAGCAGCGCCCTGGGGGGGTCAGAGACCCAGTACTTC.

The chain has TRBV20-1 and TRBJ2-7; 8 positions agree with TRBD2. The CDR3 runs 16 residues. V shed 0 bases, J shed 6 bases, and the junction held 13 bases outside the gene matches. Per the germline V gene, CDR1 is DFQATT and CDR2 is SNEGSKA (reference sequence). Written as DNA, the CDR3 is TGCAGTGCTAGAGATCGAGTATCGGGGGGGCTCCGCGAGCAGTACTTC. It translates to CSARDRVSGGLREQYF.

This clonotype showed up many times. This chain links TRBV29-1 with TRBJ2-5; 7 bases are a match to TRBD1. CDR1 is SQVTM, CDR2 ANQGSEA, per germline. The CDR3 length is 12 residues. V was pared by 7 bases and J by 1 base, with 3 bases of the junction left unmatched. CDR3 nucleotides: TGCAGCGGACGGGACAGCCAAGAGACCCAGTACTTC. As protein: CSGRDSQETQYF.

The J gene is TRBJ2-7, the V gene TRBV24-1; TRBD1 matches 8 bases. Germline trimming cut 9 bases from V and 3 bases from J; bases unmatched to any gene: 6. Germline CDR1 is KGHDR and CDR2 is SFDVKD. The CDR3 is 13 amino acids. CDR3 sequence reads: CATQGAEVYEQYF. In nucleotides, the CDR3 is TGTGCCACCCAGGGGGCTGAGGTCTACGAGCAGTACTTC.

In its sample, this clonotype was seen a few times. CDR3: CAWSDPGQGNYGYTF. In DNA, the CDR3 is TGTGCCTGGAGTGACCCGGGACAGGGGAACTATGGCTACACCTTC. The chain combines TRBV30 with TRBJ1-2, with 10 bases fitting TRBD1. The CDR3 length is 15 residues. Germline V gives CDR1 GTSNPN, CDR2 SVGIG (reference sequence). The ends lost 1 base at V and 2 bases at J; junction bases unmatched: 4.

With regard to this clonotype: A much larger clone lies one base from this, so it may be a read error. This chain joins TRBV11-2 and TRBJ2-7; 11 bases align to TRBD1. CDR3 size: 13 residues. V was clipped by 3 bases and J by 10 bases; unmatched bases: 5. The germline V gene has CDR1 SGHAT and CDR2 FQNNGV. The CDR3 bases are TGTGCCAGCAGCTTCATGGGACAGGGGGACCAGTACGTC. Amino acids: CASSFMGQGDQYV.

Comment on this clonotype: This may arise from a read error, as a much more abundant clone is one base away. The V gene is TRBV29-1, the J gene TRBJ2-1; D is unresolved. This CDR3 comprises 11 residues. Germline V lookup: CDR1 SQVTM, CDR2 ANQGSEA. CDR3 region: CSAPLGGDQFF. The CDR3 region has the DNA TGCAGTGCTCCATTAGGCGGAGACCAGTTCTTC.

This clonotype was detected a few times. This chain links TRBV4-2 with TRBJ1-5, with 7 bases that match TRBD1. Trimming at V came to 0 bases and at J to 2 bases, leaving 4 bases not matched to a gene. Looked up from germline, CDR1 is LGHNA and CDR2 is YNFKEQ. The CDR3 runs to 16 residues. In DNA form, the CDR3 reads TGTGCCAGCAGCCAAGATCAGGGGGGGGGCAATCAGCCCCAGCATTTT. Encoded protein: CASSQDQGGGNQPQHF.

This clonotype occurred a few times. V usage is TRBV15 and J usage is TRBJ2-7; perhaps TRBD1 as D (6 bases). Germline V gene sequence: CDR1 LNHNV, CDR2 YYDKDF (reference sequence). V dropped 5 bases and J dropped 5 bases, with 16 bases sitting between them. The CDR3 contains 14 residues. The DNA of the CDR3 is TGTGCCACCAGCCGACAGGAACGGCGCAACGAGCAGTACTTC. Its translation is CATSRQERRNEQYF.

The chain recombines TRBV20-1 with TRBJ1-5; 8 nucleotides agree with TRBD1. Germline-derived CDR1 and CDR2 are DFQATT and SNEGSKA (reference sequence). CDR3 length: 14 amino acids. J lost 6 bases, V lost 1 base, and 5 bases had no gene match. CDR3 coding DNA: TGCAGTGCTAGAGCCAGGGGGCCGGGTCAGCCCCAGCATTTT. Its translation is CSARARGPGQPQHF.

The CDR3 bases are TGCAGTGCTAGATCCGGACAGGGGCCCCTAAACACTGAAGCTTTCTTT. It yields the protein CSARSGQGPLNTEAFF. V usage is TRBV20-1 and J usage is TRBJ1-1, with 9 positions matching TRBD1. V dropped 2 bases and J dropped 2; count of bases not matched to a gene: 9. CDR1 DFQATT and CDR2 SNEGSKA come from the germline V gene (reference sequence). The CDR3 totals 16 residues.